In this sample, the clone carrying this T cell receptor (beta chain) turned up once. V was cut by 2 bases and J by 9 bases, with 16 bases left in between. The CDR3 consists of 14 residues. CDR1 is MGHRA, CDR2 YSYEKL, per germline. The sample is drawn from a study of CD8 T cells in Susac syndrome. With random hexamers, reverse transcription was performed on about 0.45 to 1 ug of RNA. One entry per CDR3 protein, called by TCRdb with MiXCR from the immunoSEQ multiplex PCR reads. The sample has 150,000 to 250,000 distinct CDR3 sequences; around 96% are singletons. J is TRBJ2-5 and V is TRBV4-1; no clear D gene. Sequenced input: CD4+ T cells from PBMCs. This clonotype originated in a human donor with multiple sclerosis. CDR3 sequence (DNA): TGCGCCAGCAGCCAACTCCACCTTACTGGGCCCCAGTACTTC. It codes for CASSQLHLTGPQYF.